A single sample gave rise to the 20 T cell receptor beta chains below, sequenced in a study of blood T cell repertoires in COVID-19. The protocol was immunoSEQ multiplex PCR, while the TCRdb copy is restricted to in-frame clones and leaves out a portion. The table has 250,000 to 350,000 clones, about nine tenths seen once. Specimen: peripheral blood. The receptors were sampled from a woman aged 30 to 39 with COVID-19, enrolled during active disease.

V and J are TRBV13 and TRBJ2-5; 14 nucleotides match TRBD2. Germline V gives CDR1 PRHDT, CDR2 FYEKMQ (reference sequence). The CDR3 totals 17 residues. V lost 4 bases to trimming and J lost 5 bases; unmatched junction nucleotides: 9. CDR3 bases: TGTGCCAGCAGCTCTCCAAAGGGACTAGCGGGAGTGGAGACCCAGTACTTC. It translates to CASSSPKGLAGVETQYF.

The V call is TRBV28, the J call TRBJ1-1; 7 bases agree with TRBD1. Germline assignment: CDR1 MDHEN and CDR2 SYDVKM. This CDR3 has 14 amino acids. J was trimmed by 6 bases and V by 5 bases; bases with no gene match: 9. The chain's CDR3 is CASSTHRGGAEAFF. In nucleotides, the CDR3 is TGTGCCAGCAGTACACACAGGGGTGGGGCTGAAGCTTTCTTT. The full variable domain, completed using reference TRBV28 and TRBJ1-1, is DVKVTQSSRYLVKRTGEKVFLECVQDMDHENMFWYRQDPGLGLRLIYFSYDVKMKEKGDIPEGYSVSREKKERFSLILESASTNQTSMYLCASSTHRGGAEAFFGQGTRLTVV.

This rearrangement joins TRBV28 to TRBJ1-3, with a possible D match to TRBD1 (5 bases). With 5 bases removed from V and 4 bases from J, the gap between germline ends came to 18 bases. Germline V gene data show CDR1 as MDHEN and CDR2 as SYDVKM. The CDR3 is made up of 16 amino acids. The CDR3 bases are TGTGCCAGCAGTCCGCTGACGCAGGGAACAGGAAACACCATATATTTT. Its translation is CASSPLTQGTGNTIYF.

V gene TRBV20-1 combines with J gene TRBJ1-6; possibly TRBD1 for D (5 bases). CDR3 size: 14 residues. The germline V and J ends were trimmed by 3 bases and 10 bases, with 16 bases remaining between them. Germline V gene lookup returns CDR1 DFQATT and CDR2 SNEGSKA (reference sequence). The CDR3 loop is CSASIGGEDSPLHF. The CDR3 nucleotides are TGCAGTGCTAGTATTGGGGGGGAGGACTCACCCCTCCACTTT.

This chain links TRBV24-1 with TRBJ2-7, with 12 bases fitting TRBD1. V was pared by 9 bases and J by 5 bases, with 16 bases of the junction left unmatched. The CDR3 totals 17 residues. The germline V gene has CDR1 KGHDR and CDR2 SFDVKD. The DNA for the CDR3 is TGTGCCACCGCAACCAGCGGCCGGGACAGGGGGCCCCACGAGCAGTACTTC. Protein product: CATATSGRDRGPHEQYF.

This chain uses TRBV10-3 with TRBJ2-2; 10 bases map to TRBD1. Germline assignment: CDR1 ENHRY and CDR2 SYGVKD. V was pared by 10 bases and J by 3 bases, with 11 bases of the junction left unmatched. The CDR3 has 16 residues. The CDR3 sequence is CATAHSGQGDTGELFF. DNA of the CDR3: TGTGCCACCGCCCATAGTGGACAGGGGGACACCGGGGAGCTGTTTTTT.

V usage is TRBV18 and J usage is TRBJ2-3; 7 bases align to TRBD2. The ends lost 2 bases at V and 3 bases at J; junction bases unmatched: 2. The CDR3 loop spans 14 amino acids. Germline CDR1 is KGHSH and CDR2 is LQKENI. The CDR3 bases are TGTGCCAGCTCACCAGGAGCGGGGACAGATACGCAGTATTTT. Protein sequence: CASSPGAGTDTQYF. Supplemented by reference TRBV18 and TRBJ2-3, the full variable domain reads NAGVMQNPRHLVRRRGQEARLRCSPMKGHSHVYWYRQLPEEGLKFMVYLQKENIIDESGMPKERFSAEFPKEGPSILRIQQVVRGDSAAYFCASSPGAGTDTQYFGPGTRLTVL.

The genes are TRBV30 and TRBJ2-4, with TRBD1 as a possible D gene (6 bases). Trimming shortened V by 0 bases and J by 0 bases, and 12 bases separated the two germline ends. The germline CDR1 and CDR2 sequences are GTSNPN and SVGIG (reference sequence). This CDR3 has 16 amino acids. The CDR3 DNA reads TGTGCCTGGAGTGTACAGGGCTTACTAGCCAAAAACATTCAGTACTTC. It codes for CAWSVQGLLAKNIQYF. The full variable domain, with the rest looked up from reference TRBV30 and TRBJ2-4, is SQTIHQWPATLVQPVGSPLSLECTVEGTSNPNLYWYRQAAGRGLQLLFYSVGIGQISSEVPQNLSASRPQDRQFILSSKKLLLSDSGFYLCAWSVQGLLAKNIQYFGAGTRLSVL.

V and J are TRBV13 and TRBJ1-1; 8 bases line up with TRBD1. Germline CDR1 and CDR2: PRHDT and FYEKMQ (reference sequence). CDR3 length equals 16 residues. V was pared by 2 bases and J by 4 bases, with 9 bases of the junction left unmatched. The CDR3 is CASSLPGGEVITEAFF. The CDR3 nucleotides read TGTGCCAGCAGCTTACCAGGGGGCGAGGTAATCACTGAAGCTTTCTTT.

This clone showed up just a few times. The J gene is TRBJ2-7, the V gene TRBV9; tentatively, D is TRBD2 (5 bases). CDR3 length equals 15 residues. Germline V gene data show CDR1 as SGDLS and CDR2 as YYNGEE. V was clipped by 4 bases and J by 0 bases, with 14 bases between them. The CDR3 here is CASSLEDFNSYEQYF. CDR3 coding DNA: TGTGCCAGCAGCCTCGAGGACTTTAACTCCTACGAGCAGTACTTC.

Details on this clone: Other nucleotide sequences from this sample produce the same CDR3. This CDR3 reads CASSFGLAKNTGELFF. As DNA, the CDR3 is TGTGCCAGCAGCTTCGGACTAGCGAAGAACACCGGGGAGCTGTTTTTT. The rearrangement joins TRBV27 to TRBJ2-2; 9 nucleotides line up with TRBD2. Per germline, CDR1 MNHEY and CDR2 SMNVEV (reference sequence). J was trimmed by 1 base and V by 6 bases; bases with no gene match: 6. This CDR3 is built from 16 residues.

This sequence joins TRBV9 and TRBJ2-5, with a weak D call TRBD1 (6 bases). This CDR3 comprises 14 residues. V was pared by 7 bases and J by 1 base, with 14 bases between. CDR1 SGDLS and CDR2 YYNGEE come from the germline V gene. CDR3 amino acids: CASSIGDTQETQYF. The CDR3, as DNA: TGTGCCAGCTCGATAGGGGACACCCAAGAGACCCAGTACTTC.

The V call is TRBV29-1, the J call TRBJ2-3; D gene unclear. This CDR3 spans 12 amino acids. Germline V CDR1 and CDR2: SQVTM, ANQGSEA. V was pared by 5 bases and J by 0 bases, with 6 bases between. The CDR3 spells CSVLTSTDTQYF. The CDR3 bases are TGCAGCGTTCTGACTAGCACAGATACGCAGTATTTT.

J is TRBJ2-1 and V is TRBV7-9; no clear D. This CDR3 contains 14 residues. Germline V gene sequence: CDR1 SEHNR, CDR2 FQNEAQ (reference sequence). Trimming removed 5 bases from V and 9 bases from J, with 17 bases in between. The CDR3 reads CASSPQGTVTEQFF. The CDR3 region has the DNA TGTGCCAGCAGCCCACAAGGAACAGTCACTGAGCAGTTCTTC.

This clone was detected a few times. The rearrangement joins TRBV9 to TRBJ1-2; D not resolved. Per the germline V gene, CDR1 is SGDLS and CDR2 is YYNGEE. V lost 7 bases to trimming and J lost 2 bases, with 12 bases between them. The CDR3 totals 13 residues. The CDR3 DNA sequence: TGTGCCAGCCAAGGGAGGACGAACTATGGCTACACCTTC. It translates to CASQGRTNYGYTF.

The chain uses TRBV25-1 and TRBJ2-7; 7 nucleotides line up with TRBD1. J lost 2 bases, V lost 3 bases, and 7 bases had no gene match. The CDR3 runs to 15 residues. Germline CDR1 MGHDK, CDR2 SYGVNS. The CDR3 sequence is CASSDPGTVPYEQYF. DNA for the CDR3: TGTGCCAGCAGTGACCCTGGGACAGTTCCCTACGAGCAGTACTTC.

The chain joins TRBV6-5 to TRBJ2-1; tentative D call: TRBD1 (6 bases). Germline loops: CDR1 MNHEY, CDR2 SVGAGI. V shed 6 bases and J shed 0 bases, with 9 bases lying between them. The CDR3 sequence is 14 residues long. CDR3 in DNA: TGTGCCAGCAGGACCAGGGGCTCCTACAATGAGCAGTTCTTC. Amino acid sequence: CASRTRGSYNEQFF.

There are a few counts of this clone. The V gene is TRBV3-1 (or the pseudogene TRBV3-2), the J gene TRBJ1-2, with a tentative D call TRBD1 (6 bases). Germline CDR1 LGHDT, CDR2 YNNKEL (reference sequence). The CDR3 is 14 residues long. V dropped 5 bases and J dropped 4 bases, with 14 bases sitting between them. CDR3 amino acids: CASSAPGHGYGYTF. CDR3 coding DNA: TGTGCCAGCAGCGCCCCGGGACATGGCTATGGCTACACCTTC.

V usage is TRBV4-3 and J usage is TRBJ2-3; 11 nucleotides agree with TRBD2. After removal of 4 bases from V and 2 bases from J, the junction contained 2 bases not matched to a gene. This CDR3 comprises 15 residues. Germline values: CDR1 LGHNA, CDR2 YSLEER. The CDR3 is CASSLSGRATDTQYF. The CDR3, as DNA: TGCGCCAGCAGCCTTAGCGGGAGGGCCACAGATACGCAGTATTTT.

The chain couples TRBV5-1 to TRBJ2-1; 13 nucleotides match TRBD2. Germline trimming cut 0 bases from V and 1 base from J; bases unmatched to any gene: 4. This CDR3 region has 18 residues. Germline V gene data show CDR1 as SGHRS and CDR2 as YFSETQ. The CDR3 is CASSLEVTSGGSYNEQFF. CDR3 bases: TGCGCCAGCAGCTTGGAGGTGACTAGCGGGGGGTCCTACAATGAGCAGTTCTTC.